This is a list of T cell receptor beta chains from one sample in a study of blood T cell repertoires in COVID-19. Assay: immunoSEQ multiplex PCR; the TCRdb copy retains only in-frame clones and omits some. The sample yields approximately 52,000 clones, 85% to 95% seen once. Sequencing used peripheral blood. These receptors all stem from a man over 45 with acute or convalescent COVID-19. The CDR3 runs from the conserved cysteine through the conserved F or W.

>TRBV12-3/TRBV12-4|11|TRBJ1-2
CASRKMGQPHF
>TRBV24-1|13|TRBJ1-5
CATSEFRGAPQHF
>TRBV5-1|14|TRBJ2-7
CASSRGQGAYEQYF
>TRBV29-1|12|TRBJ1-1
CSADRGKTEAFF
>TRBV18|13|TRBJ2-2
CASSPATERELFF
>TRBV19|15|TRBJ2-7
CASTSGGDSAYEQYF
>TRBV27|13|TRBJ2-1
CASSFVYRDEQFF
>TRBV18|17|TRBJ1-1
CASSPLRTGGQNTEAFF
>TRBV2|15|TRBJ2-7
CASSGKGQGAYEQYF
>TRBV6-5|13|TRBJ2-5
CASSYSRGGTQYF
>TRBV29-1|14|TRBJ1-4
CSVGLGTTNEKLFF
>TRBV9|14|TRBJ1-1
CASSGTDRGTEAFF
>TRBV10-3|14|TRBJ2-3
CAISEFPGTDTQYF
>TRBV24-1|14|TRBJ1-2
CATSATGEVGGYTF
>TRBV5-1|11|TRBJ2-4
CASRQENIQYF
>TRBV7-2|16|TRBJ2-4
CASTLGGLLAKNIQYF
>TRBV4-1|11|TRBJ2-7
CASSQGREQYF
>TRBV7-2|14|TRBJ1-1
CASSLEYSAGWAFF